Reported below is one T cell receptor beta chain. This entry is derived from a study of T cells after somatic rescue of genetic block. CDR3 length: 15 residues. V lost 3 bases to trimming and J lost 5 bases; unmatched junction nucleotides: 4. Germline CDR1 SGHTA, CDR2 FQGNSA. The data were produced by immunoSEQ multiplex PCR, yet TCRdb's version contains in-frame clones alone and is incomplete. The sample records about 70,000 clones, just over 90% being singletons. This rearrangement joins TRBV7-2 to TRBJ2-7; 13 bases fit TRBD2. Sequencing input: peripheral blood mononuclear cells (PBMCs). This clonotype was sampled from a man aged 40-55 years. The CDR3 DNA reads TGTGCCAGCAGCTTTCGGACTAGCGGGGGCAACGAGCAGTACTTC. Amino acids: CASSFRTSGGNEQYF. Full variable domain (rest looked up from reference TRBV7-2 and TRBJ2-7): GAGVSQSPSNKVTEKGKDVELRCDPISGHTALYWYRQSLGQGLEFLIYFQGNSAPDKSGLPSDRFSAERTGGSVSTLTIQRTQQEDSAVYLCASSFRTSGGNEQYFGPGTRLTVT.